This T cell receptor beta chain was obtained from a study of T cell repertoires in cytomegalovirus infection. Turning to the study itself: Both CMV infection and a matching HLA type were indicated by public TCR beta signatures.

Overall study results and limits: Cumulative public TCR beta family frequency identified CMV carriers with the relevant HLA. The response measured ex vivo was dominated by TCR beta clonotypes (HLA-C-restricted and CMV-specific).

TCRdb itself ran the reads through MiXCR, one entry per CDR3 protein. The sample includes more than 400,000 distinct CDR3 sequences, approximately 25% of them seen just once. Between the trimmed V and J ends, which lost 4 bases and 5 bases, there was a span of 18 bases. Germline V lookup: CDR1 MNHNS, CDR2 SASEGT. The CDR3 spans 16 residues. This clonotype was counted a few times. What it binds is unknown. The chain couples TRBV6-1 to TRBJ1-5; the D is unclear. The clonotype originates from a human donor in good health (CMV status not recorded). Some clones in this sample may be carry-over from other donors' samples. The sequencing input was PBMCs. CDR3 loop: CASSGNTAVWDQPQHF. CDR3 nucleotide sequence: TGTGCCAGCAGTGGTAACACGGCTGTTTGGGATCAGCCCCAGCATTTT.